Listed below are T cell receptor beta chains from one sample, sequenced in a study of OX40 agonist ivuxolimab in advanced cancers. Clones were read by immunoSEQ multiplex PCR, and TCRdb kept only the in-frame ones, dropping some. Of about 80,000 clones in the sample, approximately 90% were seen once. The source was CD4+ or CD8+ T cells sorted from blood, collected in a trial of the OX40 agonist ivuxolimab. The receptors stem from an adult with an advanced solid tumor such as melanoma, head and neck, liver or kidney cancer. Both conserved end residues are part of each CDR3. Each record gives: D gene, V gene, clone size, J gene, CDR3 protein, CDR3 DNA. A D gene is named only where the DNA matches it firmly. Size is omitted from some rows. Given values are once, few, many or a class for expanded clones.

NA	TRBV2	NA	TRBJ1-5	CASSGVDKGNQPQHF	TGTGCCAGCAGTGGGGTGGATAAGGGCAATCAGCCCCAGCATTTT
NA	TRBV7-2	NA	TRBJ1-1	CASSFQGGGDTEAFF	TGTGCCAGCAGCTTCCAGGGTGGGGGGGACACTGAAGCTTTCTTT
TRBD1	TRBV7-9	few	TRBJ1-2	CASSNRDRGNYGYTF	TGTGCCAGCAGCAACCGGGACAGAGGAAACTATGGCTACACCTTC
NA	TRBV5-8	NA	TRBJ1-1	CASSSDSNTEAFF	TGTGCCAGCAGCTCGGACTCGAACACTGAAGCTTTCTTT
NA	TRBV4-1	NA	TRBJ2-1	CASSQALSYNEQFF	TGCGCCAGCAGCCAAGCGCTATCCTACAATGAGCAGTTCTTC
TRBD1	TRBV18	NA	TRBJ2-5	CASSPPTGGAETQYF	TGTGCCAGCTCACCACCGACAGGGGGCGCGGAGACCCAGTACTTC
NA	TRBV29-1	NA	TRBJ1-2	CSVERDPRGLGYTF	TGCAGCGTTGAGAGGGACCCCCGAGGGTTAGGCTACACCTTC
NA	TRBV7-3	NA	TRBJ2-3	CASSLSSRGWTDTQYF	TGTGCCAGCAGCTTAAGTTCCAGGGGTTGGACAGATACGCAGTATTTT
NA	TRBV5-1	NA	TRBJ1-3	CASSLAGQGGNTIYF	TGCGCCAGCAGCTTGGCGGGCCAAGGCGGAAACACCATATATTTT
NA	TRBV7-2	few	TRBJ2-2	CATPRGPLSSGELFF	TGTGCCACCCCCAGGGGCCCTCTTAGTTCCGGGGAGCTGTTTTTT
NA	TRBV28	NA	TRBJ1-1	CASSSRYTEAFF	TGTGCCAGCAGTTCGCGTTACACTGAAGCTTTCTTT
NA	TRBV5-1	NA	TRBJ2-5	CASSLSGTQETQYF	TGCGCCAGCAGCTTGTCGGGTACACAAGAGACCCAGTACTTC
TRBD1	TRBV5-4	NA	TRBJ1-1	CASSRPEDRGNTEAFF	TGTGCCAGCAGCAGACCCGAGGACAGGGGAAATACTGAAGCTTTCTTT
TRBD1	TRBV27	NA	TRBJ1-2	CASSSTGTAYGYTF	TGTGCCAGCAGTTCCACTGGGACAGCGTATGGCTACACCTTC
TRBD2	TRBV4-2	NA	TRBJ2-7	CASSQGTASGLSSYEQYF	TGTGCCAGCAGCCAAGGAACGGCTAGCGGTTTAAGCTCCTACGAGCAGTACTTC
NA	TRBV2	few	TRBJ1-5	CASSGPTDNQPQHF	TGTGCCAGCAGTGGGCCTACAGACAATCAGCCCCAGCATTTT
TRBD1	TRBV9	NA	TRBJ2-1	CASSFRTGTEQFF	TGTGCCAGCAGCTTCCGGACAGGGACCGAGCAGTTCTTC
NA	TRBV5-1	NA	TRBJ2-3	CASSLEDTQYF	TGCGCCAGCAGCTTGGAGGATACGCAGTATTTT
TRBD2	TRBV7-2	few	TRBJ2-5	CASSQREGETQYF	TGTGCCAGCAGCCAAAGGGAGGGAGAGACCCAGTACTTC
NA	TRBV5-4	NA	TRBJ1-3	CAIGGVEGSGPGNTIYF	TGTGCCATTGGGGGGGTCGAGGGATCTGGTCCTGGAAACACCATATATTTT
TRBD2	TRBV5-4	NA	TRBJ2-2	CASSESEPGGAPGGELFF	TGTGCCAGCAGCGAGAGCGAGCCGGGGGGGGCCCCAGGCGGGGAGCTGTTTTTT
NA	TRBV7-9	NA	TRBJ1-5	CASTDSYSNQPQHF	TGTGCCAGCACGGACAGTTATAGCAATCAGCCCCAGCATTTT
NA	TRBV7-2	NA	TRBJ2-5	CASSFSRETQYF	TGTGCCAGCAGCTTCAGTCGGGAGACCCAGTACTTC
NA	TRBV5-1	NA	TRBJ1-1	CASSINREAEAFF	TGCGCCAGCAGCATTAACAGGGAAGCTGAAGCTTTCTTT
TRBD2	TRBV4-1	few	TRBJ2-7	CASSPKLAGAHEQYF	TGCGCCAGCAGCCCAAAACTAGCGGGGGCACACGAGCAGTACTTC
NA	TRBV5-5	few	TRBJ2-7	CASSLTVRADYEQYF	TGTGCCAGCAGCTTGACGGTTCGGGCAGACTACGAGCAGTACTTC
TRBD1	TRBV10-3	NA	TRBJ1-5	CAISARTGVGSQPQHF	TGTGCCATCAGTGCCAGGACAGGGGTGGGGAGCCAGCCCCAGCATTTT
NA	TRBV7-2	NA	TRBJ2-5	CASSFWEPQETQYF	TGTGCCAGCAGTTTCTGGGAACCACAAGAGACCCAGTACTTC
NA	TRBV5-3	NA	TRBJ1-5	CARSLEGFCHQPQHF	TGTGCCAGAAGCTTGGAAGGGTTTTGTCATCAGCCCCAGCATTTT
NA	TRBV15	NA	TRBJ2-7	CATSGAGTSSYEQYF	TGTGCCACCAGCGGGGCGGGCACCTCCTCCTACGAGCAGTACTTC
NA	TRBV10-3	NA	TRBJ1-1	CAISDAIWGEAFF	TGTGCCATCAGTGACGCCATCTGGGGTGAAGCTTTCTTT
NA	TRBV5-4	NA	TRBJ1-2	CASSLGFGYENYGYTF	TGTGCCAGCAGCTTGGGATTCGGCTACGAGAACTATGGCTACACCTTC
NA	TRBV4-1	NA	TRBJ1-4	CASSHGTSATNEKLFF	TGCGCCAGCAGCCATGGTACCAGTGCAACTAATGAAAAACTGTTTTTT
NA	TRBV5-1	NA	TRBJ2-5	CASSSGDFQETQYF	TGCGCCAGCAGCTCAGGGGACTTCCAAGAGACCCAGTACTTC
TRBD2	TRBV25-1	once	TRBJ2-1	CASSEWGGGDYNEQFF	TGTGCCAGCAGTGAATGGGGCGGGGGGGACTACAATGAGCAGTTCTTC
NA	TRBV15	few	TRBJ1-2	CATSRDWVTVDGYTF	TGTGCCACCAGCAGAGATTGGGTGACAGTGGATGGCTACACCTTC
NA	TRBV4-1	NA	TRBJ1-1	CASSQAPVRIKNTEAFF	TGCGCCAGCAGCCAAGCCCCTGTTCGGATCAAGAACACTGAAGCTTTCTTT
NA	TRBV4-3	NA	TRBJ1-1	CASSLVGTLNTEAFF	TGCGCCAGCAGCCTAGTAGGGACTTTGAACACTGAAGCTTTCTTT
NA	TRBV15	NA	TRBJ1-5	CATSRGRVYQPQHF	TGTGCCACCAGCAGAGGTCGGGTTTATCAGCCCCAGCATTTT